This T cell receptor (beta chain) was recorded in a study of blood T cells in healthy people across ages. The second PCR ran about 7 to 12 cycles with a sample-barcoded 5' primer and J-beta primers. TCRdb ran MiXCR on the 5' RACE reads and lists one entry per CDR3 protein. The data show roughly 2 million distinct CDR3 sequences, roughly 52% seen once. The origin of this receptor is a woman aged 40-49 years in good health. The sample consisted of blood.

The DNA of the CDR3 is TGTGCCAGCAGTTACTCCCTGGCGGGCGGTGGGCAAGAGACCCAGTACTTC. Protein product: CASSYSLAGGGQETQYF. This chain links TRBV6-5 with TRBJ2-5; possible D gene TRBD2, 5 bases. CDR1 MNHEY and CDR2 SVGAGI come from the germline V gene. CDR3 size: 17 residues. V lost 0 bases, J lost 2 bases, and 16 bases lay in between.